One T cell receptor beta chain is described in this entry. The count of this clonotype is one. Its antigen target is currently unknown. Base qualities are not provided; no much larger clone lies one nucleotide away. Single-read evidence is weak. Spanning cysteine to phenylalanine, the CDR3 consists of 14 amino acids. The CDR3 DNA has 42 bases and is translated from base 1. The trim is 1 base for V and 7 bases for J, with a gap of 12 bases between the germline ends. The germline V gene provides CDR1 SGHRS and CDR2 YFSETQ. These data come from a study of T cells in Graves' hyperthyroidism and ophthalmopathy (dated by TCRdb to between 2017 and 2020). Broadly, across the study: Peripheral blood was collected at initial diagnosis, before any treatment. Following sampling, methimazole starting at 30 mg daily was given to hyperthyroidism patients, and high-dose intravenous methylprednisolone was given to ophthalmopathy patients. The study also compared thyroid tissue and blood T-cell repertoires from 5 to 7 Graves' hyperthyroidism patients. For training and testing, the 100 or so patients in the discovery cohort were randomly divided in a 7:3 ratio. Prospective prediction of ophthalmopathy was tested in an independent validation cohort of 18 to 20 hyperthyroidism patients and 17 patients who later progressed to ophthalmopathy. To identify distinguishing TCR V-J signatures, a discovery cohort of around 98 patients was used, comprising 43 with Graves' ophthalmopathy and 55 to 65 with stable Graves' hyperthyroidism. According to the paper, TCR Vbeta CDR3 sequencing was carried out on around 140 peripheral blood samples, which came from under 50 ophthalmopathy, under 80 hyperthyroidism and approximately 17 progressor patients.

TCR beta CDR3 regions were amplified from RNA transcripts. The first round of RT-PCR for the TCR CDR3 was performed with the HTBI primer set and the Qiagen OneStep RT-PCR kit. Libraries were constructed in a second round of multiplex PCR, after which size selection and purification were carried out. Sequencing of the libraries was done on an Illumina HiSeq2000 using paired-end 100 bp reads. Per the authors' processing: Raw data were processed with SOAPnuke, discarding reads with adapters, uncalled bases, mean Phred below 15, or no exact constant-primer or identifier match. High-quality paired reads were merged with COPE v1.2.5, and unique nucleotide sequences were defined as clonotypes. MiTCR v1.1 was used to align the clonotypes against IMGT TRBV, TRBD and TRBJ reference segments. Analysis was restricted to V-J combinations with a frequency above 0.0001, which covered just over 98% of repertoires. The TCS score was defined as F50 (clonal expansion) divided by E x V (chaos), with BLOSUM62-based TCRdist calculated between CDR3 peptides within each V-J. Welch's t-statistics and random forest reduced around 550 V-J features to 10 to 15, which were used in a naive Bayes classifier (R e1071). Using fastp at Q25 and MiXCR, TCRdb reprocessed the public reads and kept productive beta chains. Under each unique CDR3 protein, matching rows form one entry showing the most common genes and DNA. TCRdb, rather than the study authors, made the V and J calls. Within this sample are a few hundred thousand distinct CDR3 sequences, with roughly 25% of them counted one time only. About 73% of the sample lies in the top ten.

What the research found in general, with its limitations: In cross-validation, a model built on a 13 V-J signature told ophthalmopathy apart from stable hyperthyroidism with less than 90% sensitivity and approximately 84% specificity, and in testing the same model reached 80%/75%. During validation, the model predicted progression to ophthalmopathy a median of about 6.5 months ahead of onset, with almost 71% sensitivity and almost 75% specificity. No statistical method was used to fix the sample size in advance, and group allocation was not hidden from the investigators. Most expanded thyroid clonotypes (frequency above 0.001) were also detected in blood, a finding suggesting that blood repertoires may reflect thyroid immune responses.

Graves' hyperthyroidism was defined as stable when no progression to ophthalmopathy occurred over 18 months of follow-up. Hyperthyroidism patients were newly diagnosed, with disease duration under 2 months, and aged 18 to 65 years. Any patient with an uncontrolled infection, another autoimmune disease, pregnancy or lactation was excluded. Clinical symptoms, serum thyroxine and TRAb, thyroid ultrasound, and orbital computed tomography formed the basis for the diagnoses. Ficoll-Paque density gradient centrifugation was used to isolate PBMCs from 8 to 10 ml of fresh peripheral blood. Total RNA was extracted using Trizol reagent, and RNA quality was assessed on an Agilent 2100 Bioanalyzer.

What was sequenced was blood. The chain links TRBV5-1 with TRBJ1-5, with no confident D gene call. The sequence derives from a man aged 45-65 years with Graves' hyperthyroidism. The nucleotide sequence is TGCGCCAGCAGCTTGAAAGCGGGTTGGCAGCCCCAGCATTTT. Its protein reads: CASSLKAGWQPQHF.